The clone carrying this T cell receptor (beta chain) was observed a few times. Its antigen is currently unknown. Each CDR3 protein is one row after TCRdb ran MiXCR on the RACE reads. The table lists fewer than 300,000 distinct CDR3 sequences, around 7.3% of them singletons, with 1.2% in the top ten. These data are taken from a study of human T cells and chemical hapten exposure. As for the study in general: Weekly diphenylcyclopropenone doses were given to patients' scalps across the roughly 25-week study. Yields of TCR per sample differed, chiefly owing to small differences in pooled library volume.

Overall study results and limits: Controls formed significantly fewer large CDR3 similarity clusters than expanded TCRs did. Sensitizing to DPC left TCRs with a frequency above 1 in 1000 unaltered.

The time point denotes: pre-sensitization, week 0. Treatment denoted: therapeutic diphenylcyclopropenone sensitization with weekly scalp DPC. This CDR3 is built from 11 residues. V lost 9 bases to trimming and J lost 6 bases, with 10 bases between them. Germline assignment: CDR1 MDHEN and CDR2 SYDVKM. This clonotype originated in a man younger than 35 with alopecia areata. Some clones in this sample may be carry-over from other donors' samples. The chain carries TRBV28 and TRBJ2-3; unclear D gene. The sequences come from whole blood, collected in connection with sensitization to the hapten diphenylcyclopropenone (DPC). The CDR3 region has the DNA TGTGCCAGTCGATGGAGCGATACGCAGTATTTT. Protein product: CASRWSDTQYF.